The 2 T cell receptor beta chains listed next were all sequenced from one sample in a study of OX40 agonist ivuxolimab in advanced cancers. Clones were read by immunoSEQ multiplex PCR, and TCRdb kept only the in-frame ones, dropping some. Here the sample spans about 41,000 clones, approximately 86% being singletons. This material consisted of CD4+ or CD8+ T cells sorted from blood, taken in a trial of the OX40 agonist ivuxolimab. These receptors were collected from an adult with an advanced solid tumor such as melanoma, head and neck, liver or kidney cancer.

The CDR3 region is CASSQLGEKLFF. In nucleotides, the CDR3 is TGTGCCAGCAGCCAGCTCGGGGAAAAACTGTTTTTT. This rearrangement joins TRBV14 to TRBJ1-4; no firm D call. With 3 bases removed from V and 8 bases from J, the gap between germline ends came to 7 bases. The CDR3 loop spans 12 amino acids. Germline V CDR1 and CDR2: SGHDN, FVKESK.

J is TRBJ1-4 and V is TRBV2, with a tentative D call TRBD1 (5 bases). Deletions cut 3 bases from V and 8 bases from J, with 10 bases between. The CDR3 totals 13 residues. Germline assignment: CDR1 SNHLY and CDR2 FYNNEI. In DNA form, the CDR3 reads TGTGCCAGCAGTGACAGGGCCAAGGAAAAACTGTTTTTT. This gives the protein CASSDRAKEKLFF.